This TCR beta chain was documented in a study of blood T cell repertoires in COVID-19. On the study more broadly: The United States, Italy and Spain supplied acute and convalescent COVID-19 samples.

Profiling relied on immunoSEQ multiplex PCR, and the TCRdb table lists in-frame clones only, not all of them. The profile shows 250,000 to 350,000 clones, more than 75% of them singletons. Germline V gene data show CDR1 as GTSNPN and CDR2 as SVGIG (reference sequence). With 3 bases removed from V and 8 bases from J, the gap between germline ends came to 11 bases. There are 13 residues in the CDR3. This TCR derives from a woman aged 50 to 65 who had recovered from COVID-19. Sequences were obtained from peripheral blood. The chain is built from TRBV30 and TRBJ1-6, with D possibly matching TRBD1 (5 bases). The CDR3 reads CAWRTDLDSPLHF. CDR3 nucleotides: TGTGCCTGGAGGACAGACCTTGATTCACCCCTCCACTTT.